This passage covers 10 T cell receptor beta chains from one sample sequenced in a study of blood T cell repertoires in COVID-19. Generated by immunoSEQ multiplex PCR, the TCRdb table keeps only in-frame clones and is missing some. Of about 200,000 clones listed, around 82% are singletons. Sequenced: peripheral blood. These receptors were taken from a woman between 70 and 85 years old with acute or convalescent COVID-19.

The genes are TRBV27 and TRBJ1-6; maybe TRBD1 (6 bases). The CDR3 totals 16 residues. The V end lost 0 bases, the J end lost 5 bases, and 11 bases lay between the germline ends. Germline CDR1 is MNHEY and CDR2 is SMNVEV (reference sequence). CDR3 amino acids: CASSLSAGEHNSPLHF. CDR3 DNA sequence: TGTGCCAGCAGTTTATCTGCAGGGGAGCATAATTCACCCCTCCACTTT.

The chain uses TRBV5-1 and TRBJ1-4, with TRBD1 as a possible D gene (6 bases). The V end was cut by 0 bases, the J end by 7 bases, with 16 bases between. The CDR3 covers 16 residues. Germline CDR1 and CDR2: SGHRS and YFSETQ. As DNA, the CDR3 is TGCGCCAGCAGCTTGGAACAGGGCGGACTCGGTGAAAAACTGTTTTTT. Protein: CASSLEQGGLGEKLFF. The full variable domain, its missing parts supplied by reference TRBV5-1 and TRBJ1-4, is KAGVTQTPRYLIKTRGQQVTLSCSPISGHRSVSWYQQTPGQGLQFLFEYFSETQRNKGNFPGRFSGRQFSNSRSEMNVSTLELGDSALYLCASSLEQGGLGEKLFFGSGTQLSVL.

The rearrangement uses TRBV28 and TRBJ2-1; 11 bases line up with TRBD1. After removal of 8 bases from V and 6 bases from J, the junction contained 6 bases not matched to a gene. The germline CDR1 and CDR2 sequences are MDHEN and SYDVKM. CDR3 size: 14 residues. The CDR3 is CASSGTGGGNEQFF. The CDR3 region has the DNA TGTGCCAGCTCCGGGACAGGGGGGGGCAATGAGCAGTTCTTC.

This rearrangement joins TRBV6-6 to TRBJ1-5, with 10 bases identical to TRBD1. Germline-derived CDR1 and CDR2 are MNHNY and SVGAGI (reference sequence). After removal of 4 bases from V and 5 bases from J, the junction contained 2 bases not matched to a gene. CDR3 length equals 14 residues. The CDR3 DNA sequence: TGTGCCAGCAGTTTGGGACAGGGGTATCAGCCCCAGCATTTT. It is translated as CASSLGQGYQPQHF.

This chain uses TRBV4-1 with TRBJ2-7; 13 bases agree with TRBD2. The CDR3 extends over 16 amino acids. Germline V CDR1 and CDR2: MGHRA, YSYEKL. V gave up 4 bases and J gave up 4 bases; unmatched junction bases: 7. DNA of the CDR3: TGCGCCAGCAGCCTCGCGACTAGCGGGAGGACGTACGAGCAGTACTTC. It is translated as CASSLATSGRTYEQYF.

This chain uses TRBV15 with TRBJ1-2; TRBD1 aligns across 9 bases. Germline loops: CDR1 LNHNV, CDR2 YYDKDF (reference sequence). CDR3 length equals 14 residues. Trimming cost V 6 bases and J 3 bases; bases outside gene matches: 5. CDR3 nucleotides: TGTGCCACCAGTGGGGACAGGGACTACTATGGCTACACCTTC. As protein: CATSGDRDYYGYTF.

The rearrangement joins TRBV19 to TRBJ1-1, with 9 bases aligning to TRBD1. Germline loops: CDR1 LNHDA, CDR2 SQIVND (reference sequence). The CDR3 covers 15 residues. Trimming removed 5 bases from V and 2 bases from J; junction bases left unmatched: 6. CDR3 sequence (DNA): TGTGCCAGTAGTCTGGGACAGGGAGGTAACACTGAAGCTTTCTTT. Its protein product is CASSLGQGGNTEAFF. Filled out from reference TRBV19 and TRBJ1-1, the complete variable domain reads DGGITQSPKYLFRKEGQNVTLSCEQNLNHDAMYWYRQDPGQGLRLIYYSQIVNDFQKGDIAEGYSVSREKKESFPLTVTSAQKNPTAFYLCASSLGQGGNTEAFFGQGTRLTVV.

To note about this clone: A junction boundary mismatches the germline segment, possibly from a read error. V gene TRBV25-1 combines with J gene TRBJ2-5; D might be TRBD2 (6 bases). CDR1 and CDR2 (germline): MGHDK, SYGVNS. The CDR3 consists of 15 residues. This CDR3 reads CAISSWGGSGETQYF. The DNA for the CDR3 is TGTGCCATCAGTAGCTGGGGAGGTAGTGGAGAGACCCAGTACTTC.

CDR3 coding DNA: TGTGCCAGCAGTTTATCGCTAGCGGGCTACAATGAGCAGTTCTTC. Translated: CASSLSLAGYNEQFF. This sequence joins TRBV28 and TRBJ2-1, with TRBD2 matching 8 bases. Germline V gene data show CDR1 as MDHEN and CDR2 as SYDVKM. The junction had 2 bases not matched to a gene; V was cut back by 1 base and J by 3 bases. The CDR3 covers 15 residues. Filled out from reference TRBV28 and TRBJ2-1, the complete variable domain reads DVKVTQSSRYLVKRTGEKVFLECVQDMDHENMFWYRQDPGLGLRLIYFSYDVKMKEKGDIPEGYSVSREKKERFSLILESASTNQTSMYLCASSLSLAGYNEQFFGPGTRLTVL.

The gene calls are TRBV3-1 (or the pseudogene TRBV3-2) and TRBJ1-5; D gene uncertain. Germline loops: CDR1 LGHDT, CDR2 YNNKEL (reference sequence). V lost 1 base to trimming and J lost 7 bases, with 11 bases between them. The CDR3 is 14 amino acids. The CDR3: CASSQGRARQPQHF. The CDR3, as DNA: TGTGCCAGCAGCCAAGGGAGGGCGAGACAGCCCCAGCATTTT.